This T cell receptor (beta chain) was recovered during a study of blood T cells in healthy people across ages. Findings and caveats of the study: Naive CD4+ cell counts and diversity both ran higher in long-lived than in aged donors.

Primers used in a second PCR of about 6 to 12 cycles were a sample-barcoded 5' primer and a J-beta primer mix. TCRdb analysed the 5' RACE reads with MiXCR anew, one entry per CDR3 protein. The table lists some 940,000 distinct CDR3 sequences, just under 30% of them singletons. Note on this clonotype: The antigen is not known. This may stem from a read error, because a much larger clone lies one nucleotide away.

With 4 bases clipped from V and 6 bases from J, the junction kept 12 bases outside the gene matches. The CDR3 is 17 amino acids. The germline gives CDR1 SGHRS, CDR2 YFSETQ. The same data also contributed to another study, on T cells of mothers and their children. That publication notes: A few healthy Caucasian mothers, along with their six children, were the donors. RNA extracted was entirely used for cDNA synthesis, approximately 1.5 ug per 15 ul. Among related mother-child pairs, overlap was slightly higher than in unrelated pairs, though not significantly.

This clonotype was sampled from a woman aged 40 to 50 in good health. V is TRBV5-1 and J is TRBJ2-3; 12 nucleotides match TRBD2. The sequenced material came from blood. The CDR3 loop reads CASSPATSGGVVDTQYF. The CDR3, as DNA: TGCGCCAGCAGCCCCGCGACTAGCGGGGGTGTCGTGGATACGCAGTATTTT. Full variable domain (outside the CDR3, taken from reference TRBV5-1 and TRBJ2-3): KAGVTQTPRYLIKTRGQQVTLSCSPISGHRSVSWYQQTPGQGLQFLFEYFSETQRNKGNFPGRFSGRQFSNSRSEMNVSTLELGDSALYLCASSPATSGGVVDTQYFGPGTRLTVL.